This T cell receptor (beta chain) was captured by sequencing in a study of T cell responses to AZD1222 COVID-19 vaccine. V gave up 6 bases and J gave up 5 bases; unmatched junction bases: 15. Germline values: CDR1 SNHLY, CDR2 FYNNEI. This CDR3 spans 18 amino acids. Profiling relied on immunoSEQ multiplex PCR, and the TCRdb table lists in-frame clones only, not all of them. Here the sample spans 190,000 or so clones, 90% to 95% being singletons. The input for sequencing was peripheral blood, taken 28 days after the second AZD1222 dose. The genes are TRBV2 and TRBJ2-5, with 13 bases that match TRBD2. The receptor's source is an adult who received the AZD1222 COVID-19 vaccine. The CDR3 DNA reads TGTGCCAGCAGCGGGGGGATGAGGACTAGCGGGAGTGGCGAGACCCAGTACTTC. It yields the protein CASSGGMRTSGSGETQYF. Filled out from reference TRBV2 and TRBJ2-5, the complete variable domain reads EPEVTQTPSHQVTQMGQEVILRCVPISNHLYFYWYRQILGQKVEFLVSFYNNEISEKSEIFDDQFSVERPDGSNFTLKIRSTKLEDSAMYFCASSGGMRTSGSGETQYFGPGTRLLVL.